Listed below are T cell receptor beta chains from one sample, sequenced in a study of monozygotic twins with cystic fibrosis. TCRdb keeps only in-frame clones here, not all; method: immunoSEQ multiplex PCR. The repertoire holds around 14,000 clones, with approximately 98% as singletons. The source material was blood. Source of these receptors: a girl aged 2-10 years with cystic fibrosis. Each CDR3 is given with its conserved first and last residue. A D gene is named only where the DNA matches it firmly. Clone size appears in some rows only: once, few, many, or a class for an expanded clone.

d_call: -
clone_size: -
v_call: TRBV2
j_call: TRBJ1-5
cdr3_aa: CASSAESSSNQPQHF
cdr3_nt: TGTGCCAGCAGTGCCGAATCGAGTAGCAATCAGCCCCAGCATTTT

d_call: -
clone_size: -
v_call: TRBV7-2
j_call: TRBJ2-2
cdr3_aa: CASSQGRRRELFF
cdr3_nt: TGTGCCAGCAGCCAAGGGCGGCGGAGGGAGCTGTTTTTT

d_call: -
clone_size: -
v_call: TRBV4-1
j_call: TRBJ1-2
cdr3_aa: CASSQDWDRSFYGYTF
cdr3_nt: TGCGCCAGCAGCCAAGATTGGGACCGCTCCTTCTATGGCTACACCTTC

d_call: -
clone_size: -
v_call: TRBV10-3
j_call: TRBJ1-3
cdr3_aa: CAISGGGNTIYF
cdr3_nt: TGTGCCATCAGTGGCGGTGGAAACACCATATATTTT

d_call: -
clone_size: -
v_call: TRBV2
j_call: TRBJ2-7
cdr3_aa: CASSPGLYYEQYF
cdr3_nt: TGTGCCAGCAGCCCAGGACTCTACTACGAGCAGTACTTC

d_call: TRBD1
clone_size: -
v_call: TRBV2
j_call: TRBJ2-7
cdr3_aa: CASTRGGERYEQYF
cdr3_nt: TGTGCCAGCACCAGAGGGGGCGAGAGGTACGAGCAGTACTTC

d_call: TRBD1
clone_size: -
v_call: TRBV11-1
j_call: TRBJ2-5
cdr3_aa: CASSYRTGGGETQYF
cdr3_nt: TGTGCCAGCAGCTATCGGACAGGGGGTGGAGAGACCCAGTACTTC

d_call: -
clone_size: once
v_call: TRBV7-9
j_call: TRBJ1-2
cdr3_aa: CASSKAVNYGYTF
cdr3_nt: TGTGCCAGCAGCAAGGCGGTAAACTATGGCTACACCTTC

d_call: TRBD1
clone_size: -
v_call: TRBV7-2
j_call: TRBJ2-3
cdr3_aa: CASSQQGADGDTQYF
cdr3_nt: TGTGCCAGCAGCCAACAGGGGGCGGATGGTGATACGCAGTATTTT

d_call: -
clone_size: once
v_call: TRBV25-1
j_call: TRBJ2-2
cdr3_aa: CASTEWDTGELFF
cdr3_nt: TGTGCCAGCACCGAGTGGGATACCGGGGAGCTGTTTTTT

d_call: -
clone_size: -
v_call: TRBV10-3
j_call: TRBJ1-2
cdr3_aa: CAISDRRTALRGYTF
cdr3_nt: TGTGCCATCAGTGATCGACGGACGGCATTACGGGGCTACACCTTC

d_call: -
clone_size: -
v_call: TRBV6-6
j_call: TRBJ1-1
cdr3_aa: CASSYNGEAFF
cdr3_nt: TGTGCCAGCAGTTACAATGGGGAAGCTTTCTTT

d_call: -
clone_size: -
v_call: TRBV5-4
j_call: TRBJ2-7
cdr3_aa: CASSFTVGYEQYF
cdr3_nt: TGTGCCAGCAGCTTTACAGTGGGCTACGAGCAGTACTTC

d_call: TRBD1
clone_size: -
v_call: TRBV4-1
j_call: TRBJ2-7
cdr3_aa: CASSHRDRAYEQYF
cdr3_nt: TGCGCCAGCAGCCACCGGGACAGGGCCTACGAGCAGTACTTC

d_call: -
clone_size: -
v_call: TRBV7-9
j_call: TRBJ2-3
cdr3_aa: CASSLELRPDKTDTQYF
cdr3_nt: TGTGCCAGCAGCTTAGAGCTAAGACCTGATAAGACAGATACGCAGTATTTT

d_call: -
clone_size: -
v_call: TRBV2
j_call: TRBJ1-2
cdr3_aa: CASSGGRNYGYTF
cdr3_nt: TGTGCCAGCAGTGGGGGGCGGAACTATGGCTACACCTTC

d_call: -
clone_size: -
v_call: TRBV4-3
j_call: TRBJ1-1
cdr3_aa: CASSQDVRGTEAFF
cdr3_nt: TGCGCCAGCAGCCAAGATGTGAGGGGTACTGAAGCTTTCTTT

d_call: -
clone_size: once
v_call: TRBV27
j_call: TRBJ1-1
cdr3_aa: CASGANTEAFF
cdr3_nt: TGTGCCAGCGGGGCAAACACTGAAGCTTTCTTT

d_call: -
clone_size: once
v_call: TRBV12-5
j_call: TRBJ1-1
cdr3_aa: CASGLGLENTEAFF
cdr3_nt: TGTGCTAGTGGTTTGGGTCTAGAAAACACTGAAGCTTTCTTT

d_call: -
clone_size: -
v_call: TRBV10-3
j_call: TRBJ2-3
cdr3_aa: CATRSTGSSDTQYF
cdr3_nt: TGTGCCACCCGATCTACAGGGTCGTCAGATACGCAGTATTTT

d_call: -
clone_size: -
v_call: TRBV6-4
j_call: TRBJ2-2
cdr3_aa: CASSDRDTGELFF
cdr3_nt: TGTGCCAGCAGTGACAGGGACACCGGGGAGCTGTTTTTT

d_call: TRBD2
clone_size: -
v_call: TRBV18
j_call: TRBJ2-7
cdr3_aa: CASSRSGTSNEQYF
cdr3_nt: TGTGCCAGCTCACGATCCGGGACTAGCAACGAGCAGTACTTC

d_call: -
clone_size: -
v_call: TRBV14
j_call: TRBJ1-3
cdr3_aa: CASSQIPGTFSGNTIYF
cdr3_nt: TGTGCCAGCAGCCAAATCCCCGGGACTTTCTCTGGAAACACCATATATTTT

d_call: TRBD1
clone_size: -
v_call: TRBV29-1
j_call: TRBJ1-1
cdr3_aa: CSVDLGGSGTEAFF
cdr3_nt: TGCAGCGTTGATTTAGGGGGCTCAGGGACTGAAGCTTTCTTT

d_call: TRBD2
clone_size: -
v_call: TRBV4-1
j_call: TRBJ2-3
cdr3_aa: CASSQEGGGVGRADTQYF
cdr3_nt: TGCGCCAGCAGCCAAGAGGGTGGGGGGGTAGGACGAGCAGATACGCAGTATTTT

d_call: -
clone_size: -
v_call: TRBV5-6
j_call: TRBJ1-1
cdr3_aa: CASSSFKQEIVTEAFF
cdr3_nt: TGTGCCAGCAGCTCGTTCAAACAGGAGATCGTGACTGAAGCTTTCTTT

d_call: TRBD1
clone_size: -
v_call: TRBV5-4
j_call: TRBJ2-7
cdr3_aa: CASSSGTGDDSYEQYF
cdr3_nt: TGTGCCAGCAGCTCCGGGACAGGGGATGATTCCTACGAGCAGTACTTC

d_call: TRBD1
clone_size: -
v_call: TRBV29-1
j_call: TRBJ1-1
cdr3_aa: CSVGGQRNTEAFF
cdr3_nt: TGCAGCGTGGGGGGACAGCGGAACACTGAAGCTTTCTTT

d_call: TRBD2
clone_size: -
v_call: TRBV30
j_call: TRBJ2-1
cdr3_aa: CAWSLMELAGGYYYNEQFF
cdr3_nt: TGTGCCTGGAGTCTCATGGAACTAGCGGGGGGATATTACTACAATGAGCAGTTCTTC

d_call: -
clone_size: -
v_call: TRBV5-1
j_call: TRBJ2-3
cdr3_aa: CASSLGPTGTDTQYF
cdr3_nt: TGCGCCAGCAGCTTGGGCCCGACCGGCACAGATACGCAGTATTTT

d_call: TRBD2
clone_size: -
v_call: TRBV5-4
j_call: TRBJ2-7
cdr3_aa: CASSYDHAGGQYF
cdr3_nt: TGTGCCAGCAGCTACGACCATGCGGGGGGGCAGTACTTC

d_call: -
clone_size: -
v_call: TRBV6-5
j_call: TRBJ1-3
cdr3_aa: CASSWAGGSGNTIYF
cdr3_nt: TGTGCCAGCAGTTGGGCGGGGGGCTCCGGAAACACCATATATTTT

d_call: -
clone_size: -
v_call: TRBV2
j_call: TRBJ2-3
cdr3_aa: CASSEDYSTDTQYF
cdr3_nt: TGTGCCAGCAGCGAGGATTACTCCACAGATACGCAGTATTTT

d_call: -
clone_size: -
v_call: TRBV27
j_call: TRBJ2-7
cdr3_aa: CASSLQGTREQYF
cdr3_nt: TGTGCCAGCAGTTTACAGGGGACGCGGGAGCAGTACTTC

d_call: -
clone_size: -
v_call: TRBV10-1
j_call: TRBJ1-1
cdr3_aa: CASSESGRVDEAFF
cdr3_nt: TGCGCCAGCAGTGAGTCAGGCAGGGTTGATGAAGCTTTCTTT

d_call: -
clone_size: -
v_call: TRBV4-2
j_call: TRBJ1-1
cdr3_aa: CASSREGEAVEAFF
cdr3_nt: TGTGCCAGCAGCCGAGAGGGGGAGGCTGTTGAAGCTTTCTTT

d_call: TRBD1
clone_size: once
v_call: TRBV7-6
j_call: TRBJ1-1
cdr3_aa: CASSQRQGDTEAFF
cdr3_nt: TGTGCCAGCAGTCAACGACAGGGGGACACTGAAGCTTTCTTT

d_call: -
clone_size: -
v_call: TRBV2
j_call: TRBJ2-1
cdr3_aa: CASGTLSKFF
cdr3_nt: TGTGCCAGCGGGACTCTCAGTAAGTTCTTC

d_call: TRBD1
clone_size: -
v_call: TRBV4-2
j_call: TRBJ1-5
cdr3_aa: CASSPGQEDWGNQPQHF
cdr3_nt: TGTGCCAGCAGCCCGGGACAGGAGGATTGGGGCAATCAGCCCCAGCATTTT

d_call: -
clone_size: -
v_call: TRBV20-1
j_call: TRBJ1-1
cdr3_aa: CSALMNTEAFF
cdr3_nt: TGCAGTGCTCTAATGAACACTGAAGCTTTCTTT

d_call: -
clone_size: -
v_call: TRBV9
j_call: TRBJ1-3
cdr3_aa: CASSDWKTGNTIYF
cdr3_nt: TGTGCCAGCAGCGATTGGAAAACTGGAAACACCATATATTTT

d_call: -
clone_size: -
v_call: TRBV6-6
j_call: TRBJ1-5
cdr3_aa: CASSQKEYQPQHF
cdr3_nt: TGTGCCAGCAGCCAGAAAGAGTATCAGCCCCAGCATTTT

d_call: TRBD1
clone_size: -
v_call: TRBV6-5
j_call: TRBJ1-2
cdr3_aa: CASSPNRGPNYGYTF
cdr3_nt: TGTGCCAGCAGTCCTAACAGGGGGCCCAACTATGGCTACACCTTC

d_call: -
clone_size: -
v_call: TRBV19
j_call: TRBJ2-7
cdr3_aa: CASSIGRSYEQYF
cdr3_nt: TGTGCCAGTAGTATAGGACGGTCCTACGAGCAGTACTTC

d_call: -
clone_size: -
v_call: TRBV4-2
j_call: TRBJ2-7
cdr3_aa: CASSQQTGLPEEQYF
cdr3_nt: TGTGCCAGCAGCCAACAAACCGGCCTCCCTGAAGAGCAGTACTTC

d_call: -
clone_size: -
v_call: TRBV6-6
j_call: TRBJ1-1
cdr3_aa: CASRGPPSEAFF
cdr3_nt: TGTGCCAGCAGGGGTCCACCTAGTGAAGCTTTCTTT

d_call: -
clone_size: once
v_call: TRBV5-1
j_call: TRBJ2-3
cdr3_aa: CASSESGTDTQYF
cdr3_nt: TGCGCCAGCAGTGAGTCCGGCACAGATACGCAGTATTTT

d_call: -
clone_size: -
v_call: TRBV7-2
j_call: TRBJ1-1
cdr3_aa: CASSFGRLGTFF
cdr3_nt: TGTGCCAGCAGCTTTGGGAGGTTGGGGACTTTCTTT

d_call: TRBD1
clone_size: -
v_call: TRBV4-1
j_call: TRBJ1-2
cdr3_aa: CASSQRPGQGYDGYTF
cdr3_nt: TGCGCCAGCAGCCAAAGACCGGGACAGGGTTACGACGGCTACACCTTC

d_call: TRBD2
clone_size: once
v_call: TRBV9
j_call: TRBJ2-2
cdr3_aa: CASSVRGTSGDTGELFF
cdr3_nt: TGTGCCAGCAGCGTCAGGGGGACTAGCGGAGACACCGGGGAGCTGTTTTTT

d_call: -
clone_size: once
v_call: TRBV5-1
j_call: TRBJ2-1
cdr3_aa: CASSFAGSIFNEQFF
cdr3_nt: TGCGCCAGCAGCTTCGCCGGGAGTATCTTTAATGAGCAGTTCTTC

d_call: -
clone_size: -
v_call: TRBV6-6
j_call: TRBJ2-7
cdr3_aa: CASSYSLSYEQYF
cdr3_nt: TGTGCCAGCAGTTACTCGCTGTCCTACGAGCAGTACTTC

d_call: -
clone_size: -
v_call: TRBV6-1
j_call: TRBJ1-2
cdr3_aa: CASSEMQGWGYTF
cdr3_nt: TGTGCCAGCAGTGAGATGCAGGGCTGGGGCTACACCTTC

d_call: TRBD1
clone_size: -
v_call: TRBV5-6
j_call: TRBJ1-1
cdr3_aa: CASSWGTGGTEAFF
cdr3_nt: TGTGCCAGCAGCTGGGGGACAGGGGGCACTGAAGCTTTCTTT

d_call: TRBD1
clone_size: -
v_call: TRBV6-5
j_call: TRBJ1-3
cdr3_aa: CASSRTGGHTIYF
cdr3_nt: TGTGCCAGCAGCCGGACAGGGGGACACACCATATATTTT

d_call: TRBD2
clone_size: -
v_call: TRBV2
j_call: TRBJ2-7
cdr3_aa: CASRIGTSLSYEQYF
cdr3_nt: TGTGCCAGCAGGATCGGGACTAGCCTCTCCTACGAGCAGTACTTC

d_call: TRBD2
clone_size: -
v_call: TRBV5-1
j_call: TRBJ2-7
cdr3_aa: CASSLADLAGAFYEQYF
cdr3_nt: TGCGCCAGCAGCTTGGCAGACCTAGCGGGAGCCTTCTACGAGCAGTACTTC